Reported below is one T cell receptor beta chain. Germline V lookup: CDR1 DFQATT, CDR2 SNEGSKA (reference sequence). The CDR3 length is 15 residues. V lost 2 bases to trimming and J lost 2 bases; unmatched junction nucleotides: 5. This entry belongs to a study of T cells after yellow fever vaccination. As TCR cDNA was made by 5'RACE template switching, a universal primer site and UMIs were added. TCRdb reprocessed the 5' RACE reads via MiXCR and lists one record per CDR3 protein. The repertoire consists of hundreds of thousands of distinct CDR3 sequences, with about 14% occurring once and the leading ten covering 11% to 15%.

The rearrangement links TRBV20-1 to TRBJ2-7; 11 bases match TRBD2. This sequence was found in a man aged 30-40 years who received the YFV17D yellow fever vaccine. Material: PBMCs, obtained on the day of the yellow fever booster vaccination. The CDR3, as DNA: TGCAGTGCTAGACCTCTAGCGGGAGGCACCTACGAGCAGTACTTC. It specifies CSARPLAGGTYEQYF.